This T cell receptor beta chain was obtained from a study of shared clonotypes between healthy human individuals. Partitioning of CD4+ cells yielded a CD45RA+ naive subset and a CD45RA-negative memory subset. For sorted subsets, approximately 180 ng DNA per replicate equaled approximately 30,000 T cell genomes. Profiled with immunoSEQ multiplex PCR; TCRdb holds only in-frame clones, not every one. The table lists millions of clones, over 85% of them singletons. Germline V gives CDR1 SNHLY, CDR2 FYNNEI. The CDR3 is 13 residues long. V dropped 7 bases and J dropped 6; count of bases not matched to a gene: 6.

The gene calls are TRBV2 and TRBJ1-2, with TRBD1 matching over 9 bases. The sequence derives from a man between 18 and 35 years old in good health. The source material was naive CD4+ T cells sorted from blood. The subset was: CD45RA+ positively selected. The CDR3 DNA reads TGTGCCAGCACCGAACAGGGGGCTGATGGCTACACCTTC. It yields the protein CASTEQGADGYTF.